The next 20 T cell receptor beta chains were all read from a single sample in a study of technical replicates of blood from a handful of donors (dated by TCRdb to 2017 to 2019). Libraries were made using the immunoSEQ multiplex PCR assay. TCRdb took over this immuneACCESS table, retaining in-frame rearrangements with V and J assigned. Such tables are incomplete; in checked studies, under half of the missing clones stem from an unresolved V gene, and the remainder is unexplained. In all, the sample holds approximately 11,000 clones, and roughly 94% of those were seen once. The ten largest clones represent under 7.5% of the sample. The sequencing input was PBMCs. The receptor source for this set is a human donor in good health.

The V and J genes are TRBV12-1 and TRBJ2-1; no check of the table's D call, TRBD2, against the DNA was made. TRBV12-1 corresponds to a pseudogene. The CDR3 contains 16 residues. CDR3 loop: CASSCLRGKANNEQFF. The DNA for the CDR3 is TGTGCCAGCAGCTGCCTCCGCGGGAAGGCAAACAATGAGCAGTTCTTC.

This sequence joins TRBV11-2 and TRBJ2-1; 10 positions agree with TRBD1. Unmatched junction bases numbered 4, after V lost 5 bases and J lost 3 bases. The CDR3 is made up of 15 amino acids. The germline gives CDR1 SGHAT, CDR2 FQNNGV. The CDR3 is CASSHRDRGYNEQFF. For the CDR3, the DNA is TGTGCCAGCAGCCACCGGGACAGGGGCTACAATGAGCAGTTCTTC. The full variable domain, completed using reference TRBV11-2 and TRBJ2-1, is EAGVAQSPRYKIIEKRQSVAFWCNPISGHATLYWYQQILGQGPKLLIQFQNNGVVDDSQLPKDRFSAERLKGVDSTLKIQPAKLEDSAVYLCASSHRDRGYNEQFFGPGTRLTVL.

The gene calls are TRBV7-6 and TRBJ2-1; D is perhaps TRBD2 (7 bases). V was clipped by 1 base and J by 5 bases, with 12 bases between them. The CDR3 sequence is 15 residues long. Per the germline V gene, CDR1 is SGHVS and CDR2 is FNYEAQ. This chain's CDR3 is CASSLVGGRNNEQFF. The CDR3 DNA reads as TGTGCCAGCAGCTTAGTCGGGGGGCGGAACAATGAGCAGTTCTTC.

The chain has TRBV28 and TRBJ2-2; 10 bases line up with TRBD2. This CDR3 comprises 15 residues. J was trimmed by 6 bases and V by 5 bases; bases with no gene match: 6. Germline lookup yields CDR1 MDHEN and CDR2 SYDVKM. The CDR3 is CASSTTGTSAGELFF. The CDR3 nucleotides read TGTGCCAGCAGTACCACTGGGACTAGCGCCGGGGAGCTGTTTTTT.

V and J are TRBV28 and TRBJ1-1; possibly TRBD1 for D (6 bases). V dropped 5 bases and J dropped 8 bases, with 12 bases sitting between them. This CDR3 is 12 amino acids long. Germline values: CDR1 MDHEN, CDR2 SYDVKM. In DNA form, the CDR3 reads TGTGCCAGCAGTCCTCGACAGGCCGAAGCTTTCTTT. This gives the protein CASSPRQAEAFF.

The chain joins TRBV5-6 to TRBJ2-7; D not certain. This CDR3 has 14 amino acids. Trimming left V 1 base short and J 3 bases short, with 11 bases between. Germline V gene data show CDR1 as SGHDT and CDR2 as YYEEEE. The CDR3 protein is CASSLLRNLYEQYF. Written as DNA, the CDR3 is TGTGCCAGCAGCTTGTTGCGGAATCTCTACGAGCAGTACTTC.

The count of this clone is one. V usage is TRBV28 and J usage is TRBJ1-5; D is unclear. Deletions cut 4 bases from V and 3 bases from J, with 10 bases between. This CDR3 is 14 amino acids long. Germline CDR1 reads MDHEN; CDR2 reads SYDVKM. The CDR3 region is CASSSAGNNQPQHF. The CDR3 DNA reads TGTGCCAGCAGTTCGGCAGGCAACAATCAGCCCCAGCATTTT.

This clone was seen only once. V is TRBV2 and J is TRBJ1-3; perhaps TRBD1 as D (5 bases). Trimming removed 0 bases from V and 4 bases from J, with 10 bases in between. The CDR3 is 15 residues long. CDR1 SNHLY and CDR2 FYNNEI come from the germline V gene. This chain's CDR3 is CASSEAVAGGNTIYF. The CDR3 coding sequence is TGTGCCAGCAGTGAAGCGGTGGCAGGGGGAAACACCATATATTTT.

CDR3 bases: TGTGCCAGCAGCCAGGGACAGGGGTATCGGGAGACCCAGTACTTC. It yields the protein CASSQGQGYRETQYF. This chain connects TRBV6-5 to TRBJ2-5, with 10 bases identical to TRBD1. The ends lost 6 bases at V and 5 bases at J; junction bases unmatched: 9. This CDR3 has 15 residues. Germline-derived CDR1 and CDR2 are MNHEY and SVGAGI.

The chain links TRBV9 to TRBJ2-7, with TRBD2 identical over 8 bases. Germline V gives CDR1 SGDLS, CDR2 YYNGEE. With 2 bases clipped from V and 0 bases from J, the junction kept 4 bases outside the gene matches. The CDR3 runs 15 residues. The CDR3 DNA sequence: TGTGCCAGCAGCGTGTCTAGCGGGCACTCCTACGAGCAGTACTTC. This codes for CASSVSSGHSYEQYF.

CDR3 in DNA: TGTGCCAGCAGCCCCACTAGCGGCTCCTACGAGCAGTACTTC. The encoded protein is CASSPTSGSYEQYF. The chain couples TRBV5-4 to TRBJ2-7, with 8 bases matching TRBD2. The CDR3 is 14 amino acids. Germline V gene sequence: CDR1 SGHNT, CDR2 YYREEE (reference sequence). J was trimmed by 0 bases and V by 4 bases; bases with no gene match: 3.

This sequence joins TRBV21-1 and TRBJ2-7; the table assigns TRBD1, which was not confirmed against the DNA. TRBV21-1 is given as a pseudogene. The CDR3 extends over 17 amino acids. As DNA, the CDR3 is TGTGCCAGCAGCCACCGGGACAGGGGGCCGTCTGCCTACGAGCAGTACTTC. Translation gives CASSHRDRGPSAYEQYF.

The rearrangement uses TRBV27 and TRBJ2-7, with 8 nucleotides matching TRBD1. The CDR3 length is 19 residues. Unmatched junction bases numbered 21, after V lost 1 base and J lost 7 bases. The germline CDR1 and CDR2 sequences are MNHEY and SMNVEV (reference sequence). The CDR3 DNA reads TGTGCCAGCAGTTTATATCAGGTCAAGAAAGACAGGGGAGCGAGGGAGCAGTACTTC. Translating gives CASSLYQVKKDRGAREQYF.

CDR3 nucleotide sequence: TGTGCCAGCAGTCCATATACAGGGGTCACCTACGAGCAGTACTTC. Protein: CASSPYTGVTYEQYF. V usage is TRBV25-1 and J usage is TRBJ2-7; 7 bases are shared with TRBD1. In germline, CDR1 is MGHDK, CDR2 SYGVNS. CDR3 size: 15 residues. V lost 5 bases and J lost 2; bases outside the gene matches: 9.

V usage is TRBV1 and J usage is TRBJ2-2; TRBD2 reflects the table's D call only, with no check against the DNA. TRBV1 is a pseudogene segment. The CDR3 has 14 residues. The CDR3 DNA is TGCACCAGCAGCTTCAGGGAGGACACCGGGGAGCTGTTTTTT. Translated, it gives CTSSFREDTGELFF.

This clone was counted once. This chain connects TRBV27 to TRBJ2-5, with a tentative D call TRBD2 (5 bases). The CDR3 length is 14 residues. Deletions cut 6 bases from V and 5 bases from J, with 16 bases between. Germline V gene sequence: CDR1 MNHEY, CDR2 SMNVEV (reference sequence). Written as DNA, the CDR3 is TGTGCCAGCAGCCCCATGGGTAGCGCGGAGACCCAGTACTTC. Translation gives CASSPMGSAETQYF.

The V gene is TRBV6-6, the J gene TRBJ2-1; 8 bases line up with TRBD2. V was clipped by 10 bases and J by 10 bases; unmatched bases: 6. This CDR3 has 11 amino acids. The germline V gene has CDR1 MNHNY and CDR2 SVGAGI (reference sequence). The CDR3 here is CATREVWEQFF. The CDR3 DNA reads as TGTGCCACGCGGGAGGTCTGGGAGCAGTTCTTC.

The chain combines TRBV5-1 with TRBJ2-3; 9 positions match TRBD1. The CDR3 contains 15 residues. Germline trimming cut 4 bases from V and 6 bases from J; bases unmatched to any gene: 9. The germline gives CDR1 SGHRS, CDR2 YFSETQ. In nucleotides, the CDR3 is TGCGCCAGCAGCCGGTTGGACAGGGGTGTCGATACGCAGTATTTT. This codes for CASSRLDRGVDTQYF.

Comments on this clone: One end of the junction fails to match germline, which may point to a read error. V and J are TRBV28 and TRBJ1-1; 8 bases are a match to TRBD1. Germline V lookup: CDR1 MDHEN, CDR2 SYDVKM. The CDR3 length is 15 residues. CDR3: CASRLSGGVDTEAFF. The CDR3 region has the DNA TGTGCCAGCAGATTATCAGGGGGCGTAGACACTGAAGCTTTCTTT.

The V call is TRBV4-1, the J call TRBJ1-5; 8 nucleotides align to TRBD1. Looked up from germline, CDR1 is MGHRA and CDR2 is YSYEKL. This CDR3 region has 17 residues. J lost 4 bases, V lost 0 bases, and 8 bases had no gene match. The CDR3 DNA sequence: TGCGCCAGCAGCCAAGATTCAAGGACAGGGAGGAATCAGCCCCAGCATTTT. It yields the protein CASSQDSRTGRNQPQHF.